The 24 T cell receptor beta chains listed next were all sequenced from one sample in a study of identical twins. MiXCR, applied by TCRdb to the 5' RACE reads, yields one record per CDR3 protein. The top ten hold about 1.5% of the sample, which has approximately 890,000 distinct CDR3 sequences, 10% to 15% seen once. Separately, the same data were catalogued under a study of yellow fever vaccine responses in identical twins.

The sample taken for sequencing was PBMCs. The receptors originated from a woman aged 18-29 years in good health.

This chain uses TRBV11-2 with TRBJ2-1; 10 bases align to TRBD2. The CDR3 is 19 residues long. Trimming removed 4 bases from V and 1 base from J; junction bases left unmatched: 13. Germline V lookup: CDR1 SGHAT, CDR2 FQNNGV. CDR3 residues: CASSYSGRVSQASYNEQFF. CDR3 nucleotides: TGTGCCAGCAGCTACAGCGGGAGGGTTTCCCAAGCTTCCTACAATGAGCAGTTCTTC. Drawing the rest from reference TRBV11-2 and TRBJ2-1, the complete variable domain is EAGVAQSPRYKIIEKRQSVAFWCNPISGHATLYWYQQILGQGPKLLIQFQNNGVVDDSQLPKDRFSAERLKGVDSTLKIQPAKLEDSAVYLCASSYSGRVSQASYNEQFFGPGTRLTVL.

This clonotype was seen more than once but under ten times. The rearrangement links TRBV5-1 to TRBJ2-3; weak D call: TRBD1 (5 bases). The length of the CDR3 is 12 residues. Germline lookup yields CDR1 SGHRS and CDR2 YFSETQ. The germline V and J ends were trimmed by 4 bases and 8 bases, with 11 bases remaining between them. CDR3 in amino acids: CASSPSQGTQYF. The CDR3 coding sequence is TGCGCCAGCAGCCCGAGTCAGGGTACGCAGTATTTT.

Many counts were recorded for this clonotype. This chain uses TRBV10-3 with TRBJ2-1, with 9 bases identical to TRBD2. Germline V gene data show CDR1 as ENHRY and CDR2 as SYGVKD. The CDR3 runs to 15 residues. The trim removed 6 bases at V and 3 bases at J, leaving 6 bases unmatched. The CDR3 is CAISLTSGVYNEQFF. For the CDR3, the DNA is TGTGCCATCAGCCTGACTAGCGGCGTCTACAATGAGCAGTTCTTC.

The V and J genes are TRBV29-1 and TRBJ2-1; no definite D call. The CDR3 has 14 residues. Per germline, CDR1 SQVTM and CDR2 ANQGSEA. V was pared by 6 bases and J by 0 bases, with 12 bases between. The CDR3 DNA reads TGCAGCGTCTCTCGTGGAAGCTCCTACAATGAGCAGTTCTTC. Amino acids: CSVSRGSSYNEQFF.

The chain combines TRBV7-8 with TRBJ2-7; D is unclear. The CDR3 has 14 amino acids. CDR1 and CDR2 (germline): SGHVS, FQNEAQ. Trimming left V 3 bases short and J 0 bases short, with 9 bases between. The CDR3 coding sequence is TGTGCCAGCAGCTTCTCAGTGAGCTCCTACGAGCAGTACTTC. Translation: CASSFSVSSYEQYF.

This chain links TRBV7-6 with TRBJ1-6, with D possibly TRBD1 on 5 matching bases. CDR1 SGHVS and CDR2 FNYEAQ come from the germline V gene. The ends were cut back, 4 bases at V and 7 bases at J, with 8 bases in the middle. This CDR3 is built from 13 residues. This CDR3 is CASSSGFNSPLHF. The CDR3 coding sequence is TGTGCCAGCAGCTCAGGGTTCAATTCACCCCTCCACTTT. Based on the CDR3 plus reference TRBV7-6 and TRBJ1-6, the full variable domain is GAGVSQSPRYKVTKRGQDVALRCDPISGHVSLYWYRQALGQGPEFLTYFNYEAQQDKSGLPNDRFSAERPEGSISTLTIQRTEQRDSAMYRCASSSGFNSPLHFGNGTRLTVT.

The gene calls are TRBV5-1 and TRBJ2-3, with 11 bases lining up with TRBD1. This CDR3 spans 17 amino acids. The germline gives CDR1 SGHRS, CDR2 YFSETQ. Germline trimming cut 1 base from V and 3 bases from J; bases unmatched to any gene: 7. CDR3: CASSLLMDRGLTDTQYF. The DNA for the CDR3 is TGCGCCAGCAGCTTGCTTATGGACAGGGGGCTTACAGATACGCAGTATTTT. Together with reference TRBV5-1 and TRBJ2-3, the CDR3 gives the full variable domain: KAGVTQTPRYLIKTRGQQVTLSCSPISGHRSVSWYQQTPGQGLQFLFEYFSETQRNKGNFPGRFSGRQFSNSRSEMNVSTLELGDSALYLCASSLLMDRGLTDTQYFGPGTRLTVL.

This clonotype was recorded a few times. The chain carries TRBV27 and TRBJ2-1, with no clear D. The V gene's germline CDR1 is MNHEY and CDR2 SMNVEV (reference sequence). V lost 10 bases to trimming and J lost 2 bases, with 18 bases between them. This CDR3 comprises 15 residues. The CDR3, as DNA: TGTGCCACCCAGACAACAGCTGCGGCCTACAATGAGCAGTTCTTC. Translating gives CATQTTAAAYNEQFF.

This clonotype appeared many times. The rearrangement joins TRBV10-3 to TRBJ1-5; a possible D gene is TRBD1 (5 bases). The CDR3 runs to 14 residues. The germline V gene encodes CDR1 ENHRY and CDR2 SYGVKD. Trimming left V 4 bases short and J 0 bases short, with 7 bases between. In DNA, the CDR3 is TGTGCCATCAGTGCGACAGATAGCAATCAGCCCCAGCATTTT. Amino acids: CAISATDSNQPQHF.

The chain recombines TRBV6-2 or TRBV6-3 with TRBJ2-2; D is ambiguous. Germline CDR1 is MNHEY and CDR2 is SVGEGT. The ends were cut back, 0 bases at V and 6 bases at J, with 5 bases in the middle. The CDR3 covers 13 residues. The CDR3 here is CASSYSNSGELFF. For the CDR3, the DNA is TGTGCCAGCAGTTACTCGAATTCCGGGGAGCTGTTTTTT.

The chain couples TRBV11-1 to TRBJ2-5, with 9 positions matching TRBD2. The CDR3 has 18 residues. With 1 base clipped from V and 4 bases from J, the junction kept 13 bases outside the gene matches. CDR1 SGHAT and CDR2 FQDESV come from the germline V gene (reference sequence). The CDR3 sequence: CASSLDLGIAGVGETQYF. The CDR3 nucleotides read TGTGCCAGCAGCTTAGATTTGGGTATAGCGGGGGTCGGAGAGACCCAGTACTTC.

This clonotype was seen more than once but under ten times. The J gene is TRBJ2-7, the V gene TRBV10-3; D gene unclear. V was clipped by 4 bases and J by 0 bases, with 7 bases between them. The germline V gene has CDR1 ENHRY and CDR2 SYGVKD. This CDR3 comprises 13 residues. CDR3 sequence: CAISGYTSYEQYF. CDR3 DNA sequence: TGTGCCATCAGTGGGTACACCTCCTACGAGCAGTACTTC.

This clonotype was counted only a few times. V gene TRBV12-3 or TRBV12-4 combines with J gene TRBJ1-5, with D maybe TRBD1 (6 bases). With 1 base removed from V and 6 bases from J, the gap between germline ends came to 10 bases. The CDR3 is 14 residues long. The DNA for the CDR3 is TGTGCCAGCAGTTTAGGGACAGTAAGTCAGCCCCAGCATTTT. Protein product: CASSLGTVSQPQHF.

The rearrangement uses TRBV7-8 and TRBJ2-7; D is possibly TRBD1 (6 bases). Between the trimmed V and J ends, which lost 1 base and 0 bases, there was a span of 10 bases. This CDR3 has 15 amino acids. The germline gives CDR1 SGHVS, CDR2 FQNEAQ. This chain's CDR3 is CASSLVEGVSYEQYV. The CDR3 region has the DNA TGTGCCAGCAGCTTAGTTGAGGGGGTCTCCTACGAGCAGTACGTC.

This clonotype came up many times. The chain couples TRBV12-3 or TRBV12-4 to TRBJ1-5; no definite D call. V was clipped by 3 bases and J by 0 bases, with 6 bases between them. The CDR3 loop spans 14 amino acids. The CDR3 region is CASSFIYSNQPQHF. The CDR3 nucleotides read TGTGCCAGCAGTTTTATATATAGCAATCAGCCCCAGCATTTT.

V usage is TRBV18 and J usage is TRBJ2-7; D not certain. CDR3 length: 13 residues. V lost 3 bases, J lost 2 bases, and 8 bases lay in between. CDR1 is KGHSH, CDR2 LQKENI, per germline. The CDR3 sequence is CASSPLQAYEQYF. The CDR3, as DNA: TGTGCCAGCTCACCGCTACAAGCCTACGAGCAGTACTTC.

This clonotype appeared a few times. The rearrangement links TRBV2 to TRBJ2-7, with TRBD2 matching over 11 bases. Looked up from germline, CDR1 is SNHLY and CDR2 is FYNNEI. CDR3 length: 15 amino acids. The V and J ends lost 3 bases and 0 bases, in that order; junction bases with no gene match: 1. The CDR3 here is CASSEGLAVSYEQYF. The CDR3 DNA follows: TGTGCCAGCAGTGAGGGACTAGCGGTCTCCTACGAGCAGTACTTC.

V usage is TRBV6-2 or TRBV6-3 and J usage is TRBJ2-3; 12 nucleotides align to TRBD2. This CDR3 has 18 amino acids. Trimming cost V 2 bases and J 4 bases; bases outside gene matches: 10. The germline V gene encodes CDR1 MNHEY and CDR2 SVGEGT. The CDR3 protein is CASSYVASGRAGADTQYF. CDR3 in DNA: TGTGCCAGCAGTTACGTGGCTAGCGGGAGGGCCGGCGCAGATACGCAGTATTTT.

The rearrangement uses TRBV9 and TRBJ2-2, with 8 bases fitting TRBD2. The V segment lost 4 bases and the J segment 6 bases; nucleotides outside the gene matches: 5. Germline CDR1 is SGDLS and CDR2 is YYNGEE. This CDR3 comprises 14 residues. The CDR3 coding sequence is TGTGCCAGCAGCCTGACGGGACTAGCCGGGGAGCTGTTTTTT. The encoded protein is CASSLTGLAGELFF. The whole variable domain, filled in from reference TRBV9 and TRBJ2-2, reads DSGVTQTPKHLITATGQRVTLRCSPRSGDLSVYWYQQSLDQGLQFLIQYYNGEERAKGNILERFSAQQFPDLHSELNLSSLELGDSALYFCASSLTGLAGELFFGEGSRLTVL.

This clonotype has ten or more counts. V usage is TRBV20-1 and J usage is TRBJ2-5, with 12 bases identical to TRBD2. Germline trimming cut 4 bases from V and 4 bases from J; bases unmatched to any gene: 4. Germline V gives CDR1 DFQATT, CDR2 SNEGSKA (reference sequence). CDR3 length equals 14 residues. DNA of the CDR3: TGCAGTGCTACACCGGGACTAGCGGGAGAGACCCAGTACTTC. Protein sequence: CSATPGLAGETQYF.

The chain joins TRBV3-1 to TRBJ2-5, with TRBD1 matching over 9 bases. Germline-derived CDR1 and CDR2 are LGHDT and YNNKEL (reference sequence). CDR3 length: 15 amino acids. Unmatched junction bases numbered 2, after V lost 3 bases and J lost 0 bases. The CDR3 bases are TGTGCCAGCAGCCAGGGACAGGGTAACCAAGAGACCCAGTACTTC. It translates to CASSQGQGNQETQYF.

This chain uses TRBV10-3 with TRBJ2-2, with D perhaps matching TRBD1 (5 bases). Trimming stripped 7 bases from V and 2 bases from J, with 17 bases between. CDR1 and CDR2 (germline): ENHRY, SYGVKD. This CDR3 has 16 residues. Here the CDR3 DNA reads TGTGCCATCAAACGCACAGGCCACCCAAACACCGGGGAGCTGTTTTTT. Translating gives CAIKRTGHPNTGELFF.

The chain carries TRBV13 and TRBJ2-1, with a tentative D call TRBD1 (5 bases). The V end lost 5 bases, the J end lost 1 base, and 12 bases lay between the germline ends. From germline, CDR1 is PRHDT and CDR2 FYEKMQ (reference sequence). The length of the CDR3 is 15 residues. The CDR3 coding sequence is TGTGCCAGCAGCGTATCGACAGAATCCTACAATGAGCAGTTCTTC. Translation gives CASSVSTESYNEQFF.

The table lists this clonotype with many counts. This CDR3 is CASSEGGFTYNSPLHF. CDR3 nucleotides: TGTGCCAGCAGTGAGGGCGGGTTTACTTATAATTCACCCCTCCACTTT. J is TRBJ1-6 and V is TRBV2; no definite D call. CDR3 size: 16 residues. Germline V gives CDR1 SNHLY, CDR2 FYNNEI. V lost 3 bases, J lost 4 bases, and 13 bases lay in between.